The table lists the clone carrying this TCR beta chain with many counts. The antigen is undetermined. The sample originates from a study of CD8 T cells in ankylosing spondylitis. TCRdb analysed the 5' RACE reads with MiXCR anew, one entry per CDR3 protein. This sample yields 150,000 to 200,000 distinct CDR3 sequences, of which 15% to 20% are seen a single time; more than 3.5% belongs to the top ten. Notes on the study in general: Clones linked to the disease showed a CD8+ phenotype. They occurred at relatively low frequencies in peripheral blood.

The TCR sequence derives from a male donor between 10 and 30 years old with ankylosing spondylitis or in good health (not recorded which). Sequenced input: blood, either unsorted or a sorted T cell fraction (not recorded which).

The CDR3 DNA sequence: TGTGCCAGCAGTCCGACAGGGGCCGCCCGGGCTTTCTTT. Translated: CASSPTGAARAFF. The chain is built from TRBV12-3 or TRBV12-4 and TRBJ1-1, with 8 nucleotides matching TRBD1. The CDR3 is 13 amino acids. J was trimmed by 11 bases and V by 5 bases; bases with no gene match: 10.